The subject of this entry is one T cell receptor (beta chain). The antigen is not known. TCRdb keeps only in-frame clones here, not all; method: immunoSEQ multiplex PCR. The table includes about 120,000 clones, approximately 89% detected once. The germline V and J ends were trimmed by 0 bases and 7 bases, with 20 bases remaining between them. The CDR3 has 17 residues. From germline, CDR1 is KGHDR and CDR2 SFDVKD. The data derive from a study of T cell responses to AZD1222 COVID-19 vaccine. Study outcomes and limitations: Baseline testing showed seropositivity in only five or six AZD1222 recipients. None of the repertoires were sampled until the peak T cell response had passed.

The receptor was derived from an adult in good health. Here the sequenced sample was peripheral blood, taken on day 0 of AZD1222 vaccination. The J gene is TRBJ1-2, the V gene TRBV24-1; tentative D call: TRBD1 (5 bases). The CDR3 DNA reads TGTGCCACCAGTGATTTGAGGGGAGTGGGGATCATAGCTGGCTACACCTTC. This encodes CATSDLRGVGIIAGYTF.